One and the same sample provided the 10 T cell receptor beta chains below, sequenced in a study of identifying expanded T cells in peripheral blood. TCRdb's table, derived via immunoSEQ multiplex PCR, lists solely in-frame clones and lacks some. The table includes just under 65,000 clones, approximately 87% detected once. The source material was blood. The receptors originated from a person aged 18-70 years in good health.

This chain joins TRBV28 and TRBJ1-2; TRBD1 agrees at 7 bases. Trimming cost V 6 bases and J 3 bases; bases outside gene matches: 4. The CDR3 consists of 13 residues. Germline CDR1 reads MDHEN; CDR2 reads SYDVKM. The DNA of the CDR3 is TGTGCCAGCAGACCAGACAGGGACTATGGCTACACCTTC. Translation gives CASRPDRDYGYTF.

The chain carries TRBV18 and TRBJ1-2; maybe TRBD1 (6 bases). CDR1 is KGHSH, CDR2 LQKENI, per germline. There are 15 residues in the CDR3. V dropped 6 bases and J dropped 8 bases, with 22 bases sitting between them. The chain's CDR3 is CASSLGQLSFYGYTF. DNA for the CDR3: TGTGCCAGCTCCCTTGGACAGTTAAGTTTCTACGGCTACACCTTC.

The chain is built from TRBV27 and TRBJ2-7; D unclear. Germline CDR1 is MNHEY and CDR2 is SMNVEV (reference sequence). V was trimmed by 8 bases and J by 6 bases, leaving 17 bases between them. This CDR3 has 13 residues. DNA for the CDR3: TGTGCCAGCTCAACCTCGGAAACAGTCGAGCAGTACTTC. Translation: CASSTSETVEQYF.

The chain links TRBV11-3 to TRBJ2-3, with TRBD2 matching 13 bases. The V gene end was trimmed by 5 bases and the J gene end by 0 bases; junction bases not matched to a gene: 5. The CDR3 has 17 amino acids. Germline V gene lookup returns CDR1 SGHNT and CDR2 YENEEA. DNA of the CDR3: TGTGCCAGCAGCCCGGGGACTAGCGGGGCTAGCACAGATACGCAGTATTTT. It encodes CASSPGTSGASTDTQYF.

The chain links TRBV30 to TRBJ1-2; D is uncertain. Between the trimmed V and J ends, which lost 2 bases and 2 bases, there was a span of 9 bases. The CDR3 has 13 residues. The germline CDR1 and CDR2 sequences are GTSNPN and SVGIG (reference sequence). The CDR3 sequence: CAWSRPDNYGYTF. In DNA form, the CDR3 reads TGTGCCTGGAGTAGGCCAGACAACTATGGCTACACCTTC.

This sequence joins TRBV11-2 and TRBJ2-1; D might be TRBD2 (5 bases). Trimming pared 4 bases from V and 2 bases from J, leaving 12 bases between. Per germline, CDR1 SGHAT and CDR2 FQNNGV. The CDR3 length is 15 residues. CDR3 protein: CASSSGLTTYNEQFF. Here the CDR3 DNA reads TGTGCCAGCAGCTCCGGACTCACTACCTACAATGAGCAGTTCTTC.

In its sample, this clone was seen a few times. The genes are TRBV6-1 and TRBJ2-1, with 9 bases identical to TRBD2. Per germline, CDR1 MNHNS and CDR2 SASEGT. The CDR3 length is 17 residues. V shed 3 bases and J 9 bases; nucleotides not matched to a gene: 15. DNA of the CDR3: TGTGCCAGCAGTGACCTCCCGGGAGGCGGGGGGGAAGTTGAGCAGTTCTTC. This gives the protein CASSDLPGGGGEVEQFF.

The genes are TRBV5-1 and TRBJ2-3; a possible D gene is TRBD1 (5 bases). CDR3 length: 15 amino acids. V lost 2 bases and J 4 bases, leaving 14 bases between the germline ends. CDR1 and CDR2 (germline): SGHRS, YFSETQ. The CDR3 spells CASSLNSEGADTQYF. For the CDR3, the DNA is TGCGCCAGCAGCTTAAATTCAGAAGGGGCAGATACGCAGTATTTT.

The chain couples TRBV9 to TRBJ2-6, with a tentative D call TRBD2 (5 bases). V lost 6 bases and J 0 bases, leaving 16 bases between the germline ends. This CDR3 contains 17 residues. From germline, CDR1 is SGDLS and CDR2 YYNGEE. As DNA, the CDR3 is TGTGCCAGCACCGTCCCCCCGGGGTCCTCTGGGGCCAACGTCCTGACTTTC. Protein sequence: CASTVPPGSSGANVLTF.

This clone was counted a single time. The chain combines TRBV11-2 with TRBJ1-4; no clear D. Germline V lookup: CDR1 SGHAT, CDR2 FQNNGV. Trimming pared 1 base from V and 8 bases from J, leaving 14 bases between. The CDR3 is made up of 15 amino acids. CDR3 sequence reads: CASSLGSGSGEKLFF. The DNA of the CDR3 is TGTGCCAGCAGCTTAGGTTCGGGATCCGGGGAAAAACTGTTTTTT.